This T cell receptor (beta chain) is from a study of OX40 agonist ivuxolimab in advanced cancers. Overall study context: Patients got intravenous ivuxolimab at 0.01 to 10 mg/kg every 2 weeks. Each dose-escalation patient presented with hepatocellular carcinoma, melanoma, renal cell or head and neck cancer. Averaging approximately 60 years in age, with a range of roughly 23 to 80, the cohort was approximately 83% male. Study-wide results and caveats: Partial responders at 0.1-3.0 mg/kg showed near-lowest clonal expansion.

The protocol was immunoSEQ multiplex PCR, while the TCRdb copy is restricted to in-frame clones and leaves out a portion. The sample has 100,000 or so clones, over 75% seen once. On this clone: The antigen remains unidentified.

This receptor was taken from an adult with an advanced solid tumor such as melanoma, head and neck, liver or kidney cancer. Sequenced here: CD4+ or CD8+ T cells sorted from blood, sampled in a trial of the OX40 agonist ivuxolimab.

The CDR3: CASSTGLADWELFF. As DNA, the CDR3 is TGTGCCAGTAGCACAGGGTTGGCGGACTGGGAGCTGTTTTTT. V is TRBV19 and J is TRBJ2-2; D perhaps matches TRBD1 (6 bases). V dropped 6 bases and J dropped 9 bases, with 17 bases sitting between them. The CDR3 runs to 14 residues. CDR1 LNHDA and CDR2 SQIVND come from the germline V gene (reference sequence).